This T cell receptor (beta chain) emerged from a study of shared clonotypes between healthy human individuals. Repertoires were generated with immunoSEQ multiplex PCR, while TCRdb's copy carries only in-frame clones and drops some. There are over a million clones in the sample; roughly 96% occur only once, and approximately 1.1% lies in the top ten. The junction had 3 bases not matched to a gene; V was cut back by 4 bases and J by 0 bases. Germline-derived CDR1 and CDR2 are SGHAT and FQNNGV. There are 16 residues in the CDR3. Material for sequencing was naive CD4+ T cells sorted from blood. Subset in this sample: CD45RA+ positively selected. This chain connects TRBV11-2 to TRBJ2-1; 10 bases align to TRBD2. The sequence was collected from a man between 25 and 39 years old in good health. The CDR3 nucleotides are TGTGCCAGCAGCTACCTAGCGGGAGCCTCCTACAATGAGCAGTTCTTC. As protein: CASSYLAGASYNEQFF.